This TCR beta chain was profiled in a study of human T cells and chemical hapten exposure. As to time point: patch test 1, 2 weeks after DPC sensitization. The treatment here: therapeutic diphenylcyclopropenone sensitization with weekly scalp DPC. This clonotype was seen ten or more times. TCRdb fed the RACE reads into MiXCR, producing one record per CDR3 protein. Altogether approximately 49,000 distinct CDR3 sequences are present, approximately 9.1% being singletons, with the ten largest covering 4.5%. This receptor was taken from a woman in her forties or fifties with alopecia areata. Some clones in this sample may be carry-over from other donors' samples. This specimen was whole blood, taken in connection with sensitization to the hapten diphenylcyclopropenone (DPC).

Here the CDR3 DNA reads TGTGCCAGCAGTACTCCGGGACAGTCCTATGGCTACACCTTC. As protein: CASSTPGQSYGYTF. The chain employs TRBV12-3 or TRBV12-4 and TRBJ1-2; 7 bases are a match to TRBD1. The CDR3 is made up of 14 amino acids. The V segment lost 5 bases and the J segment 4 bases; nucleotides outside the gene matches: 7.